These T cell receptor beta chains were read from a single sample in a study of T cell responses to AZD1222 COVID-19 vaccine. The repertoire was sequenced with immunoSEQ multiplex PCR; TCRdb's copy has only in-frame clones and lacks some. In the table there are some 130,000 clones, 90% of which are singletons. The specimen was peripheral blood, collected on day 0 of AZD1222 vaccination. These receptors were collected from an adult in good health. CDR3s include the opening cysteine and the closing phenylalanine or tryptophan. The D gene is left open where the match is weak. Some rows have no size entry. The others give once, few or many, or a class for an expanded clone.

CDR3nt: TGTGCCAGCAGCCCCCGGACAGGGCGGGATGGCTACACCTTC; CDR3aa: CASSPRTGRDGYTF; j_gene: TRBJ1-2; d_gene: TRBD1; v_gene: TRBV7-6; abundance: -
CDR3nt: TGTGCCAGCAGCCCCCAAGATACGCAGTATTTT; CDR3aa: CASSPQDTQYF; j_gene: TRBJ2-3; d_gene: -; v_gene: TRBV9; abundance: -
CDR3nt: TGCGCCAGCAGCTTGGCCCGGCCCGGGGACACTGAAGCTTTCTTT; CDR3aa: CASSLARPGDTEAFF; j_gene: TRBJ1-1; d_gene: -; v_gene: TRBV5-1; abundance: -
CDR3nt: TGTGCCAGCAGTTTATTGGGGAGGACTAATGAAAAACTGTTTTTT; CDR3aa: CASSLLGRTNEKLFF; j_gene: TRBJ1-4; d_gene: -; v_gene: TRBV28; abundance: -
CDR3nt: TGTGCCACCAGTGACTCCGGGACTAGCGGGGAGTGGGATACGCAGTATTTT; CDR3aa: CATSDSGTSGEWDTQYF; j_gene: TRBJ2-3; d_gene: TRBD2; v_gene: TRBV24-1; abundance: -
CDR3nt: TGTGCCAGCAGCTTAAAGGAGTTTTGGACTGAAGCTTTCTTT; CDR3aa: CASSLKEFWTEAFF; j_gene: TRBJ1-1; d_gene: -; v_gene: TRBV7-2; abundance: -
CDR3nt: TGTGCCACCCGGACAGGGCAAGCTGGAAACACCATATATTTT; CDR3aa: CATRTGQAGNTIYF; j_gene: TRBJ1-3; d_gene: TRBD1; v_gene: TRBV10-3; abundance: -
CDR3nt: TGCGCCAGCAGCCAAATGACAGGACGGAATGGCTACACCTTC; CDR3aa: CASSQMTGRNGYTF; j_gene: TRBJ1-2; d_gene: -; v_gene: TRBV4-3; abundance: -
CDR3nt: TGTGCCAGCAGCCCGGGACAGGGGCCCTATGGCTACACCTTC; CDR3aa: CASSPGQGPYGYTF; j_gene: TRBJ1-2; d_gene: TRBD1; v_gene: TRBV3-1/TRBV3-2; abundance: -
CDR3nt: TGCGCCAGCAGCTTGGGGCTAGCGGGAGGACCCTCCTACGAGCAGTACTTC; CDR3aa: CASSLGLAGGPSYEQYF; j_gene: TRBJ2-7; d_gene: TRBD2; v_gene: TRBV5-1; abundance: -
CDR3nt: TGTGCCAGCAGAGGCCAGCCCAACACTGAAGCTTTCTTT; CDR3aa: CASRGQPNTEAFF; j_gene: TRBJ1-1; d_gene: -; v_gene: TRBV6-5; abundance: -
CDR3nt: TGTGCCAGCAGCGTAGACCACCTTAATTCACCCCTCCACTTT; CDR3aa: CASSVDHLNSPLHF; j_gene: TRBJ1-6; d_gene: -; v_gene: TRBV9; abundance: few
CDR3nt: TGTGCCAGCAGCTTAAGCGGCGCGGTATTCACTGAAGCTTTCTTT; CDR3aa: CASSLSGAVFTEAFF; j_gene: TRBJ1-1; d_gene: -; v_gene: TRBV7-6; abundance: -
CDR3nt: TGTGCCAGCCGTAGCGGGGAAAACACCGGGGAGCTGTTTTTT; CDR3aa: CASRSGENTGELFF; j_gene: TRBJ2-2; d_gene: TRBD2; v_gene: TRBV6-4; abundance: few
CDR3nt: TGTGCCAGCAGCAGAGTCATACCAAACACTGAAGCTTTCTTT; CDR3aa: CASSRVIPNTEAFF; j_gene: TRBJ1-1; d_gene: -; v_gene: TRBV6-2/TRBV6-3; abundance: -
CDR3nt: TGTGCCAGCAGCTCGGACAGGGGGCTTAATTCACCCCTCCACTTT; CDR3aa: CASSSDRGLNSPLHF; j_gene: TRBJ1-6; d_gene: TRBD1; v_gene: TRBV7-3; abundance: -
CDR3nt: TGTGCCAGCTCTATCTCAGGGGAAGGCGCTGAAGCTTTCTTT; CDR3aa: CASSISGEGAEAFF; j_gene: TRBJ1-1; d_gene: -; v_gene: TRBV18; abundance: once
CDR3nt: TGCGCCAGCAGCCGCACAGGGACAGATACGCAGTATTTT; CDR3aa: CASSRTGTDTQYF; j_gene: TRBJ2-3; d_gene: -; v_gene: TRBV5-1; abundance: -
CDR3nt: TGTGCCATCAGTGCCAAAGCAGGGGGACTAGCGGACACCGGGGAGCTGTTTTTT; CDR3aa: CAISAKAGGLADTGELFF; j_gene: TRBJ2-2; d_gene: TRBD2; v_gene: TRBV10-3; abundance: -
CDR3nt: TGTGCCAGCAGCTTATGGGGCGGGACAGCGAACTCTGGAAACACCATATATTTT; CDR3aa: CASSLWGGTANSGNTIYF; j_gene: TRBJ1-3; d_gene: TRBD1; v_gene: TRBV7-9; abundance: -
CDR3nt: TGTGCCAGCAGCCTACAAGAGACCCAGTACTTC; CDR3aa: CASSLQETQYF; j_gene: TRBJ2-5; d_gene: -; v_gene: TRBV5-6; abundance: -
CDR3nt: TGCGCCAGCAGCGGGCGCCCCGGGGAGACCCAGTACTTC; CDR3aa: CASSGRPGETQYF; j_gene: TRBJ2-5; d_gene: -; v_gene: TRBV4-1; abundance: -
CDR3nt: TGCGCCAGCAGCCAAGATTCGGGACAGACCAATCAGCCCCAGCATTTT; CDR3aa: CASSQDSGQTNQPQHF; j_gene: TRBJ1-5; d_gene: TRBD1; v_gene: TRBV4-3; abundance: -
CDR3nt: TGTGCCAGCAGCCAGGGGGATTCGCGGGAAAAACTGTTTTTT; CDR3aa: CASSQGDSREKLFF; j_gene: TRBJ1-4; d_gene: -; v_gene: TRBV3-1/TRBV3-2; abundance: -
CDR3nt: TGTGCCAGCAGCTTCGCCTCCGCGACTAGTTCTGAGACCCAGTACTTC; CDR3aa: CASSFASATSSETQYF; j_gene: TRBJ2-5; d_gene: -; v_gene: TRBV7-2; abundance: once
CDR3nt: TGTGCCAGCAGTTACTCTCTCCCGGGCAGAGGCTATGGCTACACCTTC; CDR3aa: CASSYSLPGRGYGYTF; j_gene: TRBJ1-2; d_gene: -; v_gene: TRBV6-5; abundance: few
CDR3nt: TGTGCCACCAGCGGCCCAGGACAGGGGGCCTACGAGCAGTACTTC; CDR3aa: CATSGPGQGAYEQYF; j_gene: TRBJ2-7; d_gene: TRBD1; v_gene: TRBV15; abundance: -
CDR3nt: TGTGCCAGTAGAAGGGGAGCCGGGGTAGCTGAAGCTTTCTTT; CDR3aa: CASRRGAGVAEAFF; j_gene: TRBJ1-1; d_gene: -; v_gene: TRBV19; abundance: -
CDR3nt: TGTGCCTGGAACCCTACCTGGACTAGCGGCTCAGATACGCAGTATTTT; CDR3aa: CAWNPTWTSGSDTQYF; j_gene: TRBJ2-3; d_gene: TRBD2; v_gene: TRBV30; abundance: -
CDR3nt: TGTGCCACCAGTGGACAGGGGGGATCACCCCTCCACTTT; CDR3aa: CATSGQGGSPLHF; j_gene: TRBJ1-6; d_gene: TRBD1; v_gene: TRBV24-1; abundance: -
CDR3nt: TGTGCCACCACCTCAAGGACAGCTAGCAATCAGCCCCAGCATTTT; CDR3aa: CATTSRTASNQPQHF; j_gene: TRBJ1-5; d_gene: -; v_gene: TRBV15; abundance: -
CDR3nt: TGTGCCAGCAGCTTGGCTAGCGGTAACAATGAGCAGTTCTTC; CDR3aa: CASSLASGNNEQFF; j_gene: TRBJ2-1; d_gene: TRBD2; v_gene: TRBV5-6; abundance: -
CDR3nt: TGTGCCAGCATGGGACAGGGAGGTGGAAACACCATATATTTT; CDR3aa: CASMGQGGGNTIYF; j_gene: TRBJ1-3; d_gene: TRBD1; v_gene: TRBV4-2; abundance: -
CDR3nt: TGTGCCAGCAGCTCTATCCTTAACAATGAGCAGTTCTTC; CDR3aa: CASSSILNNEQFF; j_gene: TRBJ2-1; d_gene: -; v_gene: TRBV3-1/TRBV3-2; abundance: -
CDR3nt: TGTGCCAGCAGCTTGGCCAGGGGAACCCTCAACACTGAAGCTTTCTTT; CDR3aa: CASSLARGTLNTEAFF; j_gene: TRBJ1-1; d_gene: -; v_gene: TRBV5-5; abundance: -
CDR3nt: TGTGCCATCAGTGAGGACTCACGGGGCACCATATATTTT; CDR3aa: CAISEDSRGTIYF; j_gene: TRBJ1-3; d_gene: -; v_gene: TRBV10-3; abundance: -
CDR3nt: TGCGCCAGCAGCCTCGGACCGGATCAGCCCCAGCATTTT; CDR3aa: CASSLGPDQPQHF; j_gene: TRBJ1-5; d_gene: -; v_gene: TRBV4-1; abundance: -
CDR3nt: TGTGCCAGCAGCGCTAGCGGGAGCACAGATACGCAGTATTTT; CDR3aa: CASSASGSTDTQYF; j_gene: TRBJ2-3; d_gene: TRBD2; v_gene: TRBV4-2; abundance: -
CDR3nt: TGTGCCAGTAGTTCCGCGGGGGGCGAAGACTATGGCTACACCTTC; CDR3aa: CASSSAGGEDYGYTF; j_gene: TRBJ1-2; d_gene: -; v_gene: TRBV19; abundance: -
CDR3nt: TGCGCCAGCAGCCAGGGTTGGACAGCGAGTAATCAACAAGAGACCCAGTACTTC; CDR3aa: CASSQGWTASNQQETQYF; j_gene: TRBJ2-5; d_gene: -; v_gene: TRBV4-1; abundance: -
CDR3nt: TGTGCCAGCAGCGTAGCTGTCGGCCGAGGCTCTGGAAACACCATATATTTT; CDR3aa: CASSVAVGRGSGNTIYF; j_gene: TRBJ1-3; d_gene: -; v_gene: TRBV9; abundance: -
CDR3nt: TGTGCCAGCAGCAAGAGACTAGCGGCGTTCTACGAGCAGTACTTC; CDR3aa: CASSKRLAAFYEQYF; j_gene: TRBJ2-7; d_gene: -; v_gene: TRBV21-1; abundance: -
CDR3nt: TGTGCCAGCAGCGTAGGGAGCTCAGTGGAGACCTACGAGCAGTACTTC; CDR3aa: CASSVGSSVETYEQYF; j_gene: TRBJ2-7; d_gene: -; v_gene: TRBV9; abundance: -
CDR3nt: TGTGCCAGCAGTTGGGACAGGGGGCAGGGGGAGCAGTACTTC; CDR3aa: CASSWDRGQGEQYF; j_gene: TRBJ2-7; d_gene: TRBD1; v_gene: TRBV2; abundance: -
CDR3nt: TGTGCCAGCCGACCGGGAGGGGAGGCCGACGAGCAGTACTTC; CDR3aa: CASRPGGEADEQYF; j_gene: TRBJ2-7; d_gene: TRBD2; v_gene: TRBV19; abundance: -
CDR3nt: TGTGCCAGCAGATCCGGGGCGGGCAATCAGCCCCAGCATTTT; CDR3aa: CASRSGAGNQPQHF; j_gene: TRBJ1-5; d_gene: -; v_gene: TRBV27; abundance: -
CDR3nt: TGTGCCAGCAGCCAAGGACAGGGCTCCAACTACGAGCAGTACTTC; CDR3aa: CASSQGQGSNYEQYF; j_gene: TRBJ2-7; d_gene: TRBD1; v_gene: TRBV4-2; abundance: -
CDR3nt: TGTGCCAGCAGCCCGGTCCGTGCAACTAATGAAAAACTGTTTTTT; CDR3aa: CASSPVRATNEKLFF; j_gene: TRBJ1-4; d_gene: -; v_gene: TRBV7-9; abundance: -
CDR3nt: TGTGCCAGCAGTCCCGGCAGGGGTGGCTATGGCTACACCTTC; CDR3aa: CASSPGRGGYGYTF; j_gene: TRBJ1-2; d_gene: -; v_gene: TRBV25-1; abundance: -
CDR3nt: TGTGCCAGCAGCCTCACTGGGGATACGCAGTATTTT; CDR3aa: CASSLTGDTQYF; j_gene: TRBJ2-3; d_gene: -; v_gene: TRBV7-9; abundance: -
CDR3nt: TGTGCCAGCGCCCTAACTAGCGGAGGGTACAATGAGCAGTTCTTC; CDR3aa: CASALTSGGYNEQFF; j_gene: TRBJ2-1; d_gene: TRBD2; v_gene: TRBV6-5; abundance: -
CDR3nt: TGTGCCAGCAGCCAAGACGTGGCGGGTAGGCCCGATACGCAGTATTTT; CDR3aa: CASSQDVAGRPDTQYF; j_gene: TRBJ2-3; d_gene: -; v_gene: TRBV4-2; abundance: -
CDR3nt: TGTGCCAGCAGCTACCCCCACGGGAGCGGCACCGGGGAGCTGTTTTTT; CDR3aa: CASSYPHGSGTGELFF; j_gene: TRBJ2-2; d_gene: -; v_gene: TRBV11-2; abundance: -